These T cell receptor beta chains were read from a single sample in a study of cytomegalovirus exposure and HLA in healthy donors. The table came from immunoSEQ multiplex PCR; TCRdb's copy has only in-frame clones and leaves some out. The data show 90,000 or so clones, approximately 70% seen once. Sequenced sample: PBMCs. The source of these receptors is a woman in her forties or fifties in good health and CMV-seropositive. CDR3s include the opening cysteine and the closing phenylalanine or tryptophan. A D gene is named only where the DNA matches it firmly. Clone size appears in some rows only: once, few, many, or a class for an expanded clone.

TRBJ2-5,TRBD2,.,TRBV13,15,CASSLRPQRGETQYF,TGTGCCAGCAGCTTACGGCCTCAGCGGGGAGAGACCCAGTACTTC
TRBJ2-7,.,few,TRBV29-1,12,CSVGWATYEQYF,TGCAGCGTTGGATGGGCAACCTACGAGCAGTACTTC
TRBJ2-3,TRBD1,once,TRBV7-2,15,CASSSGTGSTDTQYF,TGTGCCAGCAGCTCAGGGACAGGGAGCACAGATACGCAGTATTTT
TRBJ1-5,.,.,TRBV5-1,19,CASSTRSKLQGPSNQPQHF,TGCGCCAGCAGCACACGATCCAAATTACAGGGCCCTAGCAATCAGCCCCAGCATTTT
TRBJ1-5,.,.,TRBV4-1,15,CASSQDIQVNQPQHF,TGCGCCAGCAGCCAAGATATACAGGTCAATCAGCCCCAGCATTTT
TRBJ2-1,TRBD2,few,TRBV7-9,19,CASSFFRTSGLSSYNEQFF,TGTGCCAGCAGCTTCTTCCGAACTAGCGGATTGAGCTCCTACAATGAGCAGTTCTTC
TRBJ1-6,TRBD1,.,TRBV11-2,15,CASSPPGQGNSPLHF,TGTGCCAGCAGCCCCCCCGGACAGGGCAATTCACCCCTCCACTTT
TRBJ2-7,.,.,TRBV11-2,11,CASSPGSKQYF,TGTGCCAGCAGCCCGGGATCCAAGCAGTACTTC
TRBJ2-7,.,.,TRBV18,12,CASSPSSHEQYF,TGTGCCAGCTCACCGTCGTCCCACGAGCAGTACTTC
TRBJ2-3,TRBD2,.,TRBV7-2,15,CASSFRAGDPDTQYF,TGTGCCAGCAGCTTTAGGGCGGGAGATCCAGATACGCAGTATTTT
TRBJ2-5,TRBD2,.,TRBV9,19,CASSVNKGTSGRALETQYF,TGTGCCAGCAGCGTAAATAAGGGGACTAGCGGGAGGGCCTTGGAGACCCAGTACTTC